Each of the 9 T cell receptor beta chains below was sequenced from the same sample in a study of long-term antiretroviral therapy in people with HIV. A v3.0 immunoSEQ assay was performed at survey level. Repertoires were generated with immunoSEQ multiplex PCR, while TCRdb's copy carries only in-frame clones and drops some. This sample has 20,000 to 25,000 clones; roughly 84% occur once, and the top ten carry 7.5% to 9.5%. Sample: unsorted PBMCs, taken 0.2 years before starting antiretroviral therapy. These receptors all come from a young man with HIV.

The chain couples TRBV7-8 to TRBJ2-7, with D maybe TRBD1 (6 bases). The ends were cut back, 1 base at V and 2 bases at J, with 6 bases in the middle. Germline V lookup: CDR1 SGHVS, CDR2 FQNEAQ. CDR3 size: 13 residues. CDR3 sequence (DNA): TGTGCCAGCAGCTTAGGGACAGCCTACGAGCAGTACTTC. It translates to CASSLGTAYEQYF.

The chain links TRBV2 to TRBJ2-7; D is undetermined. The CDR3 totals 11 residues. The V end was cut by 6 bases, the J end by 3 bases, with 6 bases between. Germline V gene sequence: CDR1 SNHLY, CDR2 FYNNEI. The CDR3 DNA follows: TGTGCCAGCAGCTACCACTACGAGCAGTACTTC. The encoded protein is CASSYHYEQYF.

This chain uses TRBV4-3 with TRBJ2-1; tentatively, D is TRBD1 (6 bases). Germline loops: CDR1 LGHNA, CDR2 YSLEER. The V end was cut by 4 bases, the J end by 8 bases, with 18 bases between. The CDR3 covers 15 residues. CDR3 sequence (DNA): TGCGCCAGCAGCCCCCGGCAACTACCAGGGGATGAGCAGTTCTTC. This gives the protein CASSPRQLPGDEQFF.

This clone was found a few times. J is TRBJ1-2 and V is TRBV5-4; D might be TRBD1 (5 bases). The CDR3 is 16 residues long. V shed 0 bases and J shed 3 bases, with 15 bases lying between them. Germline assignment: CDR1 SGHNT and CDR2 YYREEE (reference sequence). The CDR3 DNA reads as TGTGCCAGCAGCTTGGATCCCGAACAGGACCACTATGGCTACACCTTC. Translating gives CASSLDPEQDHYGYTF.

CDR3 protein: CASSLDWDIGYGYTF. In nucleotides, the CDR3 is TGTGCCAGCAGCTTGGATTGGGACATTGGCTATGGCTACACCTTC. The chain uses TRBV5-4 and TRBJ1-2, with D possibly matching TRBD1 (6 bases). This CDR3 comprises 15 residues. Germline values: CDR1 SGHNT, CDR2 YYREEE (reference sequence). V was pared by 0 bases and J by 4 bases, with 13 bases between. Complete variable domain (other parts from reference TRBV5-4 and TRBJ1-2): ETGVTQSPTHLIKTRGQQVTLRCSSQSGHNTVSWYQQALGQGPQFIFQYYREEENGRGNFPPRFSGLQFPNYSSELNVNALELDDSALYLCASSLDWDIGYGYTFGSGTRLTVV.

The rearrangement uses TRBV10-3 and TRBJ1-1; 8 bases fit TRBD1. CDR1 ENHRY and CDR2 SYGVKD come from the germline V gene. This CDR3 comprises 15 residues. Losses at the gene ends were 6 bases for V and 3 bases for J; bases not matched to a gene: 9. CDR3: CAIRDRDPVDTEAFF. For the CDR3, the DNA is TGTGCCATCAGGGACAGGGACCCTGTGGACACTGAAGCTTTCTTT.

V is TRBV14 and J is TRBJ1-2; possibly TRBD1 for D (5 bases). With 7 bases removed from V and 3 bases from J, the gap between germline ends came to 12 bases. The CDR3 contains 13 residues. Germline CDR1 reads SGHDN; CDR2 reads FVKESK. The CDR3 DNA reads TGTGCCAGCACTAAAGGGGAGTACTATGGCTACACCTTC. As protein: CASTKGEYYGYTF.

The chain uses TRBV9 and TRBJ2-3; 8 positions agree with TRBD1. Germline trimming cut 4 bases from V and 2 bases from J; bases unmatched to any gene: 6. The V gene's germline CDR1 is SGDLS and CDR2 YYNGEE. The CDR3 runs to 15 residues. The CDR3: CASSLGGQDTDTQYF. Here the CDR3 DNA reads TGTGCCAGCAGCTTGGGGGGACAGGACACAGATACGCAGTATTTT.

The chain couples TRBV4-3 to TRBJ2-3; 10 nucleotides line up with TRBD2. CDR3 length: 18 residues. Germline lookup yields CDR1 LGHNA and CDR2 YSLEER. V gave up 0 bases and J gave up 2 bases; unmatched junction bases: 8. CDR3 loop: CASSQDLGTSAFTDTQYF. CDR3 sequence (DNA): TGCGCCAGCAGCCAAGATCTGGGGACTAGCGCCTTCACAGATACGCAGTATTTT.